The entry below gives a single TCR beta chain sequence along with its context. Its antigen is still unknown. Looked up from germline, CDR1 is LGHNA and CDR2 is YNFKEQ. V was clipped by 3 bases and J by 4 bases, with 18 bases between them. The CDR3 contains 17 residues. PCR used 60 Vbeta primers and 13 Jbeta primers. Only in-frame clones appear in the TCRdb table, and some are missing; sequencing was by immunoSEQ multiplex PCR. There are hundreds of thousands of clones in the sample; around 66% occur only once, and 2% to 2.5% lies in the top ten. The data were taken from a study of cytomegalovirus exposure and HLA in healthy donors. Study-wide results and caveats: Across donors, most TCRs were seen rarely, yet some public ones were widespread.

The gene calls are TRBV4-2 and TRBJ1-4; possible D gene TRBD1, 6 bases. The clonotype was recovered from a female donor in good health and CMV-seronegative. Sequencing was carried out using PBMCs. In DNA, the CDR3 is TGTGCCAGCAGCCAGGGTCCCATAAGGGGGAGTAATGAAAAACTGTTTTTT. This gives the protein CASSQGPIRGSNEKLFF.